A single sample is the source of the 2 T cell receptor beta chains below, sequenced in a study of T cell responses to AZD1222 COVID-19 vaccine. The repertoire was sequenced with immunoSEQ multiplex PCR; TCRdb's copy has only in-frame clones and lacks some. The data show 200,000 to 250,000 clones, roughly 94% seen once. The input for sequencing was peripheral blood, taken 28 days after the second dose of the MenACWY control vaccine. The receptors originated from an adult who received the MenACWY meningococcal vaccine as a control.

J is TRBJ2-6 and V is TRBV18; 7 bases match TRBD1. Per germline, CDR1 KGHSH and CDR2 LQKENI. The CDR3 is 18 amino acids. Trimming at V came to 2 bases and at J to 0 bases, leaving 7 bases not matched to a gene. CDR3 sequence: CASSPGDRVISGANVLTF. The DNA for the CDR3 is TGTGCCAGCTCACCAGGCGACAGGGTTATCTCTGGGGCCAACGTCCTGACTTTC.

This chain links TRBV13 with TRBJ2-1, with TRBD2 as a possible D gene (5 bases). The CDR3 loop spans 12 amino acids. Trimming stripped 2 bases from V and 7 bases from J, with 6 bases between. Germline CDR1 is PRHDT and CDR2 is FYEKMQ (reference sequence). CDR3 bases: TGTGCCAGCAGCTTAACGGGAAATGAGCAGTTCTTC. This sequence encodes CASSLTGNEQFF. Drawing the rest from reference TRBV13 and TRBJ2-1, the complete variable domain is AAGVIQSPRHLIKEKRETATLKCYPIPRHDTVYWYQQGPGQDPQFLISFYEKMQSDKGSIPDRFSAQQFSDYHSELNMSSLELGDSALYFCASSLTGNEQFFGPGTRLTVL.